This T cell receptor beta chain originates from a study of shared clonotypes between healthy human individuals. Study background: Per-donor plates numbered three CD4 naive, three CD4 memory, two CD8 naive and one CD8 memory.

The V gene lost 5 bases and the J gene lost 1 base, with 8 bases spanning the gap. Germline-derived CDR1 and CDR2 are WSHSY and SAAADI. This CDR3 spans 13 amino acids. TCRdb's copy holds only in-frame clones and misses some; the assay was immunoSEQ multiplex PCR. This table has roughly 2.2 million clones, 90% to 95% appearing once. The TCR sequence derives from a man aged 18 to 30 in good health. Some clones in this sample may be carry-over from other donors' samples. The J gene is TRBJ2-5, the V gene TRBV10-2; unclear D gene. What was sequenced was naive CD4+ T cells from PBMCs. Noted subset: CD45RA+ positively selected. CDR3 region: CASSRVFQETQYF. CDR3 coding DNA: TGCGCCAGCAGTCGCGTCTTCCAAGAGACCCAGTACTTC.